The T cell receptor (beta chain) described here comes from a study of regulatory T cells. Broader study findings: Patient repertoires had restricted TRB V-J pairs and skewed V and J usage, most in Tregs. Hydrophobic residues at CDR3 positions 6 and 7 were enriched in conventional CD4+ T cells of CD3G-deficient patients.

The PCR used 52 TRBV and 13 TRBJ primers. Data came from immunoSEQ multiplex PCR; TCRdb stores just in-frame clones and leaves some out. The sample comprises 30,000 to 40,000 clones, about 94% of which are singletons, and 0.75% to 1% rests with the top ten. Autoimmunity was present in every CD3G-deficient patient, worse in two. Patients aged 2 to 39 years had fewer naive and more memory CD4+ and CD8+ T cells. CD4+ T cells were divided by sorting: CD25-high CD127-low Tregs, CD25-low CD127-high conventional cells. Trimming took 6 bases from V and 5 from J, leaving 9 bases between them. Per the germline V gene, CDR1 is DFQATT and CDR2 is SNEGSKA (reference sequence). The CDR3 totals 11 residues. With respect to this clone: Its antigen is not known.

The chain couples TRBV20-1 to TRBJ2-3; perhaps TRBD2 as D (6 bases). Sequencing was performed on conventional CD4+ T cells sorted from blood. The source is a child younger than 10 with CD3G deficiency. CDR3 protein: CSAVGRDTQYF. The CDR3 DNA reads as TGCAGTGCAGTCGGGAGAGATACGCAGTATTTT.